The 22 T cell receptor beta chains below were found in one sample sequenced in a study of response to subunit inactivated influenza vaccine. TCRdb redid the calling of the RT-PCR reads with MiXCR, one entry per CDR3 protein. The sample includes about 780,000 distinct CDR3 sequences, around 18% of them seen just once. The sample consisted of PBMCs from blood, taken around 5 days after vaccination. These TCRs come from a man aged 45-65 years who received an inactivated influenza vaccine.

This clonotype was picked up many times. The genes are TRBV20-1 and TRBJ2-5; tentative D call: TRBD1 (7 bases). CDR1 DFQATT and CDR2 SNEGSKA come from the germline V gene (reference sequence). V gave up 1 base and J gave up 5 bases, with 17 bases separating them. The CDR3 consists of 15 residues. The CDR3 protein is CSARATGRSVETQYF. DNA for the CDR3: TGCAGTGCTAGAGCGACAGGGAGGTCGGTGGAGACCCAGTACTTC.

The V gene is TRBV10-3, the J gene TRBJ2-3; no firm D call. CDR1 is ENHRY and CDR2 is SYGVKD in the germline V gene. The CDR3 is 14 residues long. V lost 7 bases and J 0 bases, leaving 11 bases between the germline ends. CDR3 DNA: TGTGCCATCATGTCGGGCAGGAGCACAGATACGCAGTATTTT. Its translation is CAIMSGRSTDTQYF.

This clonotype was observed a handful of times. The rearrangement links TRBV5-1 to TRBJ2-2; D call uncertain. Between the trimmed V and J ends, which lost 4 bases and 0 bases, there was a span of 7 bases. CDR3 length: 14 residues. The germline V gene has CDR1 SGHRS and CDR2 YFSETQ. The CDR3 DNA reads as TGCGCCAGCAGCCGATGGCCGAACACCGGGGAGCTGTTTTTT. Translating it yields CASSRWPNTGELFF.

This clonotype has more than one count but fewer than ten. The CDR3 loop reads CASSKTSGGIGNEQFF. The CDR3 DNA is TGTGCCAGCAGCAAAACTAGCGGGGGCATCGGGAATGAGCAGTTCTTC. The chain recombines TRBV7-2 with TRBJ2-1, with 11 bases that match TRBD2. This CDR3 has 16 residues. Looked up from germline, CDR1 is SGHTA and CDR2 is FQGNSA. With 5 bases clipped from V and 7 bases from J, the junction kept 10 bases outside the gene matches.

The V gene is TRBV5-1, the J gene TRBJ2-7; 7 bases align to TRBD1. Germline values: CDR1 SGHRS, CDR2 YFSETQ. With 3 bases clipped from V and 2 bases from J, the junction kept 11 bases outside the gene matches. The CDR3 length is 16 residues. The CDR3 DNA sequence: TGCGCCAGCAGCTCAAGGACAGGCAACGTTGCCTACGAGCAGTACTTC. This sequence encodes CASSSRTGNVAYEQYF.

This clonotype appeared a few times. The V call is TRBV20-1, the J call TRBJ1-2; D remains ambiguous. CDR1 and CDR2 (germline): DFQATT, SNEGSKA (reference sequence). Trimming took off 1 base at V and 0 bases at J, with 9 bases between the two ends. CDR3 length equals 14 residues. CDR3 sequence (DNA): TGCAGTGCTAGAGTCCCGCCCTCTAACTATGGCTACACCTTC. Its protein is CSARVPPSNYGYTF.

This clonotype was seen a few times. The chain combines TRBV12-3 or TRBV12-4 with TRBJ2-6, with a tentative D call TRBD2 (6 bases). The length of the CDR3 is 17 residues. With 8 bases removed from V and 4 bases from J, the gap between germline ends came to 21 bases. CDR3 region: CASGPAEGIAGANVLTF. The DNA for the CDR3 is TGTGCCAGCGGCCCCGCGGAGGGGATAGCGGGGGCCAACGTCCTGACTTTC.

The V gene is TRBV10-2, the J gene TRBJ2-5; TRBD1 or TRBD2 may be the D gene (5 bases each). CDR3 length: 15 residues. Between the trimmed V and J ends, which lost 8 bases and 5 bases, there was a span of 21 bases. Per germline, CDR1 WSHSY and CDR2 SAAADI. The CDR3: CASGNRDLGSETQYF. Here the CDR3 DNA reads TGCGCCAGCGGAAACCGGGACCTCGGCTCGGAGACCCAGTACTTC.

This clonotype was seen only a few times. The rearrangement links TRBV29-1 to TRBJ2-1; D is tentatively TRBD1 or TRBD2 (5 bases each). The V gene lost 4 bases and the J gene lost 10 bases, with 8 bases spanning the gap. This CDR3 comprises 10 residues. Germline V lookup: CDR1 SQVTM, CDR2 ANQGSEA. The CDR3 loop is CSVGDQEQFF. CDR3 nucleotide sequence: TGCAGCGTTGGGGACCAAGAGCAGTTCTTC.

The chain has TRBV3-1 and TRBJ2-6; 10 bases align to TRBD1. The CDR3 loop spans 17 amino acids. Germline CDR1 reads LGHDT; CDR2 reads YNNKEL (reference sequence). V lost 4 bases and J lost 2; bases outside the gene matches: 5. CDR3 in amino acids: CASSPTGTGAGANVLTF. The CDR3, as DNA: TGTGCCAGCAGCCCAACCGGGACAGGGGCTGGGGCCAACGTCCTGACTTTC.

This clonotype has a count of ten or more. The chain recombines TRBV12-3 or TRBV12-4 with TRBJ2-1; no clear D. The CDR3 contains 13 residues. Trimming left V 5 bases short and J 6 bases short, with 11 bases between. CDR3 DNA sequence: TGTGCCAGCAGTCACCTCGTCCGCAATGAGCAGTTCTTC. Its translation: CASSHLVRNEQFF.

The V and J genes are TRBV20-1 and TRBJ2-5; TRBD2 matches at 15 bases. In germline, CDR1 is DFQATT, CDR2 SNEGSKA (reference sequence). The J segment lost 4 bases and the V segment lost 8 bases, leaving 11 bases of the junction unmatched. The CDR3 covers 16 residues. The CDR3 reads CSSGTSGGPRRETQYF. The CDR3 DNA is TGCAGTAGCGGGACTAGCGGGGGGCCAAGACGAGAGACCCAGTACTTC.

This rearrangement joins TRBV15 to TRBJ2-7; D is undetermined. Trimming removed 6 bases at V and 2 bases at J, with 17 bases between. Germline V gives CDR1 LNHNV, CDR2 YYDKDF (reference sequence). The CDR3 has 15 residues. The CDR3: CATSPRRFLAYEQYF. The CDR3 region has the DNA TGTGCCACCAGTCCGAGACGGTTTTTAGCCTACGAGCAGTACTTC.

This clonotype was found a few times. The chain joins TRBV20-1 to TRBJ2-5; the match to TRBD2 covers 9 bases. The trim removed 0 bases at V and 2 bases at J, leaving 7 bases unmatched. Per the germline V gene, CDR1 is DFQATT and CDR2 is SNEGSKA (reference sequence). CDR3 length equals 16 residues. As DNA, the CDR3 is TGCAGTGCTAGAGATCCGGCGGGGGGGGTACAAGAGACCCAGTACTTC. Its translation is CSARDPAGGVQETQYF.

This clonotype showed up just a few times. The chain uses TRBV7-8 and TRBJ2-5; a possible D gene is TRBD2 (5 bases). Germline V gene lookup returns CDR1 SGHVS and CDR2 FQNEAQ. Deletions cut 6 bases from V and 3 bases from J, with 29 bases between. The CDR3 has 19 amino acids. As DNA, the CDR3 is TGTGCCAGCAGTAACGGCGGGTGGCCCCTGCGTAGATTCAAAGAGACCCAGTACTTC. It specifies CASSNGGWPLRRFKETQYF. The full variable domain, completed using reference TRBV7-8 and TRBJ2-5, is GAGVSQSPRYKVAKRGQDVALRCDPISGHVSLFWYQQALGQGPEFLTYFQNEAQLDKSGLPSDRFFAERPEGSVSTLKIQRTQQEDSAVYLCASSNGGWPLRRFKETQYFGPGTRLLVL.

The V call is TRBV6-5, the J call TRBJ1-3, with TRBD1 as a possible D gene (6 bases). Trimming cost V 2 bases and J 0 bases, with 11 bases left between them. Germline CDR1 is MNHEY and CDR2 is SVGAGI. There are 16 residues in the CDR3. The CDR3 reads CASSYTTGLSGNTIYF. The CDR3 region has the DNA TGTGCCAGCAGTTACACGACAGGTCTCTCTGGAAACACCATATATTTT.

This chain connects TRBV7-2 to TRBJ2-1; no firm D call. V was shortened by 6 bases and J by 3 bases, with 12 bases between the two germline ends. The CDR3 length is 14 residues. The germline V gene has CDR1 SGHTA and CDR2 FQGNSA. This CDR3 reads CASRKGTVYNEQFF. The CDR3 region has the DNA TGTGCCAGCAGGAAGGGCACCGTCTACAATGAGCAGTTCTTC.

This clonotype was seen only a few times. This chain joins TRBV4-2 and TRBJ2-2; TRBD1 matches at 7 bases. V was clipped by 3 bases and J by 4 bases; unmatched bases: 2. This CDR3 has 14 amino acids. The germline CDR1 and CDR2 sequences are LGHNA and YNFKEQ. The CDR3 protein is CASSQGTVTGELFF. DNA of the CDR3: TGTGCCAGCAGCCAGGGGACAGTCACCGGGGAGCTGTTTTTT.

This clonotype was counted between two and nine times. This CDR3 is CASSTRVGTQYF. CDR3 DNA: TGTGCCAGCAGCACTAGGGTCGGGACCCAGTACTTC. The chain uses TRBV5-8 and TRBJ2-5; TRBD2 might be the D (5 bases). The V end lost 4 bases, the J end lost 7 bases, and 11 bases lay between the germline ends. There are 12 residues in the CDR3. Germline CDR1 and CDR2: SGHTS and YDEGEE.

V usage is TRBV20-1 and J usage is TRBJ1-2, with D possibly matching TRBD1 (5 bases). The CDR3 runs 12 residues. From germline, CDR1 is DFQATT and CDR2 SNEGSKA (reference sequence). Trimming took 3 bases from V and 2 from J, leaving 7 bases between them. In nucleotides, the CDR3 is TGCAGTGCTAGGTCAGGGAACTATGGCTACACCTTC. It yields the protein CSARSGNYGYTF.

The chain employs TRBV6-6 and TRBJ1-2; perhaps TRBD1 as D (5 bases). Looked up from germline, CDR1 is MNHNY and CDR2 is SVGAGI (reference sequence). V dropped 5 bases and J dropped 2 bases, with 9 bases sitting between them. The CDR3 totals 13 residues. CDR3 in DNA: TGTGCCAGCAGTGCCAGACAGAACTATGGCTACACCTTC. This sequence encodes CASSARQNYGYTF.

This chain connects TRBV24-1 to TRBJ2-3, with 12 bases aligning to TRBD2. V was pared by 4 bases and J by 6 bases, with 13 bases of the junction left unmatched. This CDR3 has 18 residues. CDR1 and CDR2 from the germline V gene are KGHDR and SFDVKD. The DNA for the CDR3 is TGTGCCACCAGTGAGGAACCGGGACTAGCGGGCCTCAGCGATACGCAGTATTTT. This encodes CATSEEPGLAGLSDTQYF.